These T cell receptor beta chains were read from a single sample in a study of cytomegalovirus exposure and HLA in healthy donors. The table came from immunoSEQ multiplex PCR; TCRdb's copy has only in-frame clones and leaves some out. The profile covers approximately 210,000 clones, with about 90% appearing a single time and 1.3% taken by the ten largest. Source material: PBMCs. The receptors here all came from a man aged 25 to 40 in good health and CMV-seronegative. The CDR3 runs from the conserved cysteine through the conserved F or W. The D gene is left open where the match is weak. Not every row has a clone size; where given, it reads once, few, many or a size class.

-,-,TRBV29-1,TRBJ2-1,TGCAGCGTAGGAGGCGGGGAGCCGGGTGAGCAGTTCTTC,CSVGGGEPGEQFF
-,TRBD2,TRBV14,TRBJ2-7,TGTGCCAGCAGCCGAACCGGGGGGGAACTGACCTACGAGCAGTACTTC,CASSRTGGELTYEQYF
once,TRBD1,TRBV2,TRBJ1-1,TGTGCCAGCAGTAAGGAAGAACAGGGGGCGCGGGACGAGGCTTTCTTT,CASSKEEQGARDEAFF
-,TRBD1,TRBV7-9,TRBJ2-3,TGTGCCAGCAGCCCCCGGGACAGGAACACAGATACGCAGTATTTT,CASSPRDRNTDTQYF
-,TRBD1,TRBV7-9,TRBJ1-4,TGTGCCAGCAGCCCACCAGGGGGGCTGAGGACTAATGAAAAACTGTTTTTT,CASSPPGGLRTNEKLFF
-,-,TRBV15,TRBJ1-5,TGTGCCACCAGCAGAGCAGGGGTTCGCAATCAGCCCCAGCATTTT,CATSRAGVRNQPQHF
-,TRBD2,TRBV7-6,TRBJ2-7,TGTGCCAGCAGCCGCGGGGGTACCTACGAGCAGTACTTC,CASSRGGTYEQYF
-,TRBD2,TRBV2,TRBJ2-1,TGTGCCAGCGGGGGGACTAGCGGGAGTAAGAACGGCGGTGAGCAGTTCTTC,CASGGTSGSKNGGEQFF
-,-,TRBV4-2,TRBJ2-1,TGTGCCAGCAGCCCCACTAGATACAATGAGCAGTTCTTC,CASSPTRYNEQFF
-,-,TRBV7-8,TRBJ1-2,TGTGCCAGCAGCTTAGCGGGAGGCCCGGGAGATGGCTACACCTTC,CASSLAGGPGDGYTF
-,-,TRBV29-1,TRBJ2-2,TGCAGCGCAAGCGCATACACCGGGGAGCTGTTTTTT,CSASAYTGELFF
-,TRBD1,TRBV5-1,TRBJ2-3,TGCGCCAGCAGCTTGATGGGACAGGGGACTGCAGATACGCAGTATTTT,CASSLMGQGTADTQYF
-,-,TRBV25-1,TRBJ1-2,TGTGCCAGCAGTGATAGTGGCCAGGAAAGTGGCTACACCTTC,CASSDSGQESGYTF
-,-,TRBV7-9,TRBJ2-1,TGTGCCAGCAGCCCTGGGGGGGCGGGGTTGGAGTTCTTC,CASSPGGAGLEFF
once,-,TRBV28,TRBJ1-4,TGTGCCAGCAGTTTAGAGATAGATGAAAAACTGTTTTTT,CASSLEIDEKLFF
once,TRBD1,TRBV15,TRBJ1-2,TGTGCCACCAGCAGAGGTCAGGGGGATTATGGCTACACCTTC,CATSRGQGDYGYTF
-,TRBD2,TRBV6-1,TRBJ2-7,TGTGCCAGCAGGGGGAGGCTAGCGGACTACGAGCAGTACTTC,CASRGRLADYEQYF
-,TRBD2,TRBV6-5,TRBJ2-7,TGTGCCAGCAGTTACTCGATGGGACTAGCGGGAGGCGAGCAGTACTTC,CASSYSMGLAGGEQYF
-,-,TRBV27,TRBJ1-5,TGTGCCACCCGGTTGGGGCAAGGGAGCAATCAGCCCCAGCATTTT,CATRLGQGSNQPQHF
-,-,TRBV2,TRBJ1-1,TGTGCCAGCAGTACGACAGTTGAAGCTTTCTTT,CASSTTVEAFF
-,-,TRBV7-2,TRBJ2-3,TGTGCCAGCAGCTTGCGGCAGAACACAGATACGCAGTATTTT,CASSLRQNTDTQYF
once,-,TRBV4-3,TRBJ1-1,TGCGCCAGCAGCCAAGGTCACCTCTCGGGGACTGAAGCTTTCTTT,CASSQGHLSGTEAFF
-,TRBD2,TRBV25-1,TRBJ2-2,TGTGCCAGCAGTGCGACTAGCGGGGGGGGCGGAACCGGGGAGCTGTTTTTT,CASSATSGGGGTGELFF
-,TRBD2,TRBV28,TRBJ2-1,TGTGCCAGCAGTGATAGCGGGACATTGAGCTCCTACAATGAGCAGTTCTTC,CASSDSGTLSSYNEQFF
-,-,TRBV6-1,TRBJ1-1,TGTGCCAGCAGTCTCCGACAGATGAACACTGAAGCTTTCTTT,CASSLRQMNTEAFF
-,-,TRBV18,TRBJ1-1,TGTGCCAGCTCACCAGCGAGGGCTGAAGCTTTCTTT,CASSPARAEAFF
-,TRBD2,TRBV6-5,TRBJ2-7,TGTGCCAGCAGTTACAGACGGCGGGGGGCTATAGAGCAGTACTTC,CASSYRRRGAIEQYF
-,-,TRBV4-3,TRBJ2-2,TGCGCCAGCAGCCAAGGAAGCGCCACCACCGGGGAGCTGTTTTTT,CASSQGSATTGELFF
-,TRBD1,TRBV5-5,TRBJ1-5,TGTGCCAGCAGCTTTACTACGCAGGGGGATCAGCCCCAGCATTTT,CASSFTTQGDQPQHF
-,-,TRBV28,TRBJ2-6,TGTGCCAGCAGTGTGACAGGGAGGTACTCTGGGGCCAACGTCCTGACTTTC,CASSVTGRYSGANVLTF
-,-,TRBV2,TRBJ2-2,TGTGCCAGCAGCCCGGGGGTTGGCGGGGAGCTGTTTTTT,CASSPGVGGELFF
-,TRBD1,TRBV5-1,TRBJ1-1,TGCGCCAGCAGCTACGGACAGGGAATGAACACTGAAGCTTTCTTT,CASSYGQGMNTEAFF
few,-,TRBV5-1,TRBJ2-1,TGCGCCAGCAGCTCTCTTCAACAGGGCTTCTCCTACAATGAGCAGTTCTTC,CASSSLQQGFSYNEQFF
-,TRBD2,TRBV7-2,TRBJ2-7,TGTGCCAGCAGCTCCGCTAGCGGGGGGTTCCCCGAGCAGTACTTC,CASSSASGGFPEQYF
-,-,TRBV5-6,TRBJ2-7,TGTGCCAGCAGCCGAACGTACAGGGTCGGCGAGCAGTACTTC,CASSRTYRVGEQYF
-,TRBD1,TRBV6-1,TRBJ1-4,TGTGCCAGCAGTGAAGCGCCGGGGACAGGGAAGGAAAAACTGTTTTTT,CASSEAPGTGKEKLFF
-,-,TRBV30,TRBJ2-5,TGTGCCTGGAGTGTAATGTCAGGCCAAGAGACCCAGTACTTC,CAWSVMSGQETQYF
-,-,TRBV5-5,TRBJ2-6,TGTGCCAGCAGCTTGCCTCTACGTGCCGGGGCCAACGTCCTGACTTTC,CASSLPLRAGANVLTF
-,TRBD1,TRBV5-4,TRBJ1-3,TGTGCCAGCAGGGGGACAGGGGGCGCTGGAAACACCACATATTTT,CASRGTGGAGNTTYF
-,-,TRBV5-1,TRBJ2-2,TGCGCCAGCAGCTTCCCGGCAGGGCACACCGGGGAGCTGTTTTTT,CASSFPAGHTGELFF
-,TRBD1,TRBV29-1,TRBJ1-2,TGCAGCGTTGGGGACAGGGGGCCTGGGGGCTACACCTTC,CSVGDRGPGGYTF
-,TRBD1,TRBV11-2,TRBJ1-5,TGTGCCAGCAGCTGGGACAGGCAATCGCCCCAGCATTTT,CASSWDRQSPQHF
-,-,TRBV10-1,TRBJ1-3,TGCGCCAGCCAGCGGGGGCCTGGAAACACCATATATTTT,CASQRGPGNTIYF
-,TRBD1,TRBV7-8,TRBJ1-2,TGTGCCAGCAGCTTTACGGGGACAGGGGTCGTTTTAAGGGGCTACACCTTC,CASSFTGTGVVLRGYTF
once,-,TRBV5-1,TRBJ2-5,TGCGCCAGCAGCTTGAGTCGGGGGGAGACCCAGTACTTC,CASSLSRGETQYF
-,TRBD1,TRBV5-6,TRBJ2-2,TGTGCCAGCAGCTTAGGACAGGGGATCCCCGGGGAGCTGTTTTTT,CASSLGQGIPGELFF
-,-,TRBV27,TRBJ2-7,TGTGCCAGCAGTCTAGGGGGGGACTACGAGCAGTACTTC,CASSLGGDYEQYF
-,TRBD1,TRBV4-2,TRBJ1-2,TGTGCCAGCAGCCCGCGGGACAGGGAAATTGGCTATGGCTACACCTTC,CASSPRDREIGYGYTF
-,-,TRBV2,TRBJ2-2,TGTGCCAGCAGTGGGGAGACCGGGGAGCTGTTTTTT,CASSGETGELFF
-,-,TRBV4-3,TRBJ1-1,TGCGCCAGCAGCTCATATTGGGGGCAGGGCGGGACTGAAGCTTTCTTT,CASSSYWGQGGTEAFF
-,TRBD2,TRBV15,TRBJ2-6,TGTGCCACCACTAGCGGGAAGAGAAGCTCTGGGGCCAACGTCCTGACTTTC,CATTSGKRSSGANVLTF
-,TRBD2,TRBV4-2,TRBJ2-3,TGTGCCAGCAGCCCCGTGGGACTAGCGGACACAGATACGCAGTATTTT,CASSPVGLADTDTQYF
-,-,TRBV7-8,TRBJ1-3,TGTGCCAGCAGCTTAGTCGGGAGTGGAAACACCATATATTTT,CASSLVGSGNTIYF
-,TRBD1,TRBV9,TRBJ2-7,TGTGCCAGCAGCGCCGGGGACAGTCTCTACGAGCAGTACTTC,CASSAGDSLYEQYF
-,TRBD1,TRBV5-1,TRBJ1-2,TGCGCCAGCAGCCCCATCTATTCCAGGGGGTTCTATGGCTACACCTTC,CASSPIYSRGFYGYTF